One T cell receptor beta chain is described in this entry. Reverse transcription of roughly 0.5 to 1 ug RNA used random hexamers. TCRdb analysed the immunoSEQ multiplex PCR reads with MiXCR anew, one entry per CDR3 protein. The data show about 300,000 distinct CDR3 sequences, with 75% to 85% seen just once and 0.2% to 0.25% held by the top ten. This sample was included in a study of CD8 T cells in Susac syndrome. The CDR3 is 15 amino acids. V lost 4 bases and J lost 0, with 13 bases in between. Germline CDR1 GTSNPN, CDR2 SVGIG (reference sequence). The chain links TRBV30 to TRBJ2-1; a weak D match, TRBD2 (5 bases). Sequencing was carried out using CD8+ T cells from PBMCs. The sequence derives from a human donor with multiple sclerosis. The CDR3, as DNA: TGTGCCTGGAAACGCGGGCCGAGCTCCTACAATGAGCAGTTCTTC. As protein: CAWKRGPSSYNEQFF.